This T cell receptor (beta chain) is from a study of early T cells in non-severe SARS-CoV-2 infection. Study outcomes and limitations: Missing private and CD4 specificities, VDJdb matching favored anti-spike CD8 responses.

Each single cDNA molecule received a unique molecular identifier. One entry per CDR3 protein, called by TCRdb with MiXCR from the 5' RACE reads. Counted here are under 70,000 distinct CDR3 sequences, over 5% occurring once; the ten biggest clones make up almost 7%. This clonotype was counted ten times or more. The antigen remains undetermined. Trimming left V 7 bases short and J 6 bases short, with 16 bases between. CDR1 and CDR2 from the germline V gene are SNHLY and FYNNEI. There are 14 residues in the CDR3. The receptor's source is an adult who was a healthcare worker with PCR-confirmed SARS-CoV-2 infection or an uninfected control (not recorded which). What was sequenced was whole blood. J is TRBJ1-5 and V is TRBV2, with a tentative D call TRBD1 (5 bases). CDR3 protein: CASTEGLGVQPQHF. DNA for the CDR3: TGTGCCAGCACGGAGGGGTTGGGTGTTCAGCCCCAGCATTTT.